The present T cell receptor (beta chain) was sequenced within a study of cytomegalovirus exposure and HLA in healthy donors. The PCR was carried out with 60 Vbeta primers and 13 Jbeta primers. The repertoire was sequenced with immunoSEQ multiplex PCR; TCRdb's copy has only in-frame clones and lacks some. The sample has some 140,000 clones, around 77% seen once. V lost 0 bases to trimming and J lost 13 bases, with 12 bases between them. Germline V gives CDR1 MRHNA, CDR2 SNTAGT. This CDR3 has 12 residues. This clone has more than one count but fewer than ten. The sequence came from a man in his fifties in good health and CMV-seronegative. The V and J genes are TRBV6-4 and TRBJ2-5; D not certain. Sample: PBMCs. The CDR3 DNA reads as TGTGCCAGCAGTGACTCGAAGAGTCTCCCGTACTTC. This codes for CASSDSKSLPYF.